This TCR beta chain came from a study of beta chain features in type 1 diabetes. The sequenced template was cDNA made from the entire isolated RNA. The table came from immunoSEQ multiplex PCR; TCRdb's copy has only in-frame clones and leaves some out. The sample holds around 500,000 clones, roughly 10% seen once. V was cut by 7 bases and J by 5 bases, with 10 bases left in between. The length of the CDR3 is 12 residues. CDR1 is SNHLY and CDR2 is FYNNEI in the germline V gene. This TCR was recovered from a woman in her late teens or twenties in good health. The material sequenced was naive CD4+ T cells from blood. The chain employs TRBV2 and TRBJ2-3; possibly TRBD1 for D (6 bases). DNA of the CDR3: TGTGCCAGCACAGGGGCGGGAGATACGCAGTATTTT. This codes for CASTGAGDTQYF.